This TCR beta chain was obtained from a study of blood T cell repertoires in COVID-19. There are 15 residues in the CDR3. Trimming pared 7 bases from V and 4 bases from J, leaving 16 bases between. Germline lookup yields CDR1 MNHEY and CDR2 SVGAGI. Sequencing was performed with immunoSEQ multiplex PCR; in TCRdb, only in-frame clones are kept and a portion is missing. The sample shows around 260,000 clones, approximately 87% of them seen only once. This TCR derives from a man between 60 and 70 years old who had recovered from COVID-19. What was sequenced was peripheral blood. The genes are TRBV6-5 and TRBJ2-2, with D possibly being TRBD2 (6 bases). The CDR3 loop is CASNSGGSGTGELFF. DNA of the CDR3: TGTGCCAGCAATTCCGGGGGAAGTGGCACCGGGGAGCTGTTTTTT.